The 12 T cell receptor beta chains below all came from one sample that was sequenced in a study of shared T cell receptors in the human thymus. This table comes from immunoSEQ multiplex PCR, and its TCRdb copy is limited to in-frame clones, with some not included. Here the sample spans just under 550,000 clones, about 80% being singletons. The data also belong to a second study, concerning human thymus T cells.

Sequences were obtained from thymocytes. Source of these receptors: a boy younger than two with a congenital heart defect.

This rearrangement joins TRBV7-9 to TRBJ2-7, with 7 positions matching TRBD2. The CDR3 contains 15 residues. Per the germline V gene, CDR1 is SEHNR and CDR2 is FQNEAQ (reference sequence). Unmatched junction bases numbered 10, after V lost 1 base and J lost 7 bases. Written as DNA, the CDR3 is TGTGCCAGCAGCTTAGAGGCAGACCGAGCGGGGGAGCAGTACTTC. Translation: CASSLEADRAGEQYF.

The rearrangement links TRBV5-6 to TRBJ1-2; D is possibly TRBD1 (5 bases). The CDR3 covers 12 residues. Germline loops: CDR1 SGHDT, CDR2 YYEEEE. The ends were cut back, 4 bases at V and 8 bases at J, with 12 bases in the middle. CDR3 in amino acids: CASSSGGNGYTF. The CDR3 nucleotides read TGTGCCAGCAGCAGCGGGGGTAACGGCTACACCTTC.

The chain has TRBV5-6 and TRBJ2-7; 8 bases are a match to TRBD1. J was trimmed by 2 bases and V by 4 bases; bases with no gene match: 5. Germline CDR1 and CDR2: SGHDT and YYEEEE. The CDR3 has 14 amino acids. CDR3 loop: CASSPGQEAYEQYF. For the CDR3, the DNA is TGTGCCAGCAGCCCGGGACAGGAGGCCTACGAGCAGTACTTC.

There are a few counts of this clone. The CDR3 protein is CASSVDSLTNYGYTF. As DNA, the CDR3 is TGTGCCAGCAGTGTGGACAGCCTTACTAACTATGGCTACACCTTC. The chain recombines TRBV6-4 with TRBJ1-2; possibly TRBD1 for D (6 bases). The CDR3 has 15 amino acids. Germline V gene sequence: CDR1 MRHNA, CDR2 SNTAGT. The ends were cut back, 4 bases at V and 0 bases at J, with 12 bases in the middle.

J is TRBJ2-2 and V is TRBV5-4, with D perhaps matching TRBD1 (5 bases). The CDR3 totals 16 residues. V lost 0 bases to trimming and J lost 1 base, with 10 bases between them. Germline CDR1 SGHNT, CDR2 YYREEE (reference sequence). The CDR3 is CASSLGPRGNTGELFF. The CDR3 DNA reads TGTGCCAGCAGCTTGGGGCCAAGGGGGAACACCGGGGAGCTGTTTTTT.

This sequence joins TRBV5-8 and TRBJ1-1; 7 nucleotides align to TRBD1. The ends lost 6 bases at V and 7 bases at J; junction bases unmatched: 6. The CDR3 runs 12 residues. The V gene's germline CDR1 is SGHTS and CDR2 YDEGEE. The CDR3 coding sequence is TGTGCCAGCACCTCTCGACAGGGTGAAGCTTTCTTT. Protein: CASTSRQGEAFF.

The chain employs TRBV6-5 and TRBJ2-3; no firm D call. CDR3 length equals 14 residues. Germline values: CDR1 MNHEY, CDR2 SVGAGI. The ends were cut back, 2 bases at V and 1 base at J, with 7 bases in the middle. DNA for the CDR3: TGTGCCAGCAGTTACGGCTCAGGCACAGATACGCAGTATTTT. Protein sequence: CASSYGSGTDTQYF.

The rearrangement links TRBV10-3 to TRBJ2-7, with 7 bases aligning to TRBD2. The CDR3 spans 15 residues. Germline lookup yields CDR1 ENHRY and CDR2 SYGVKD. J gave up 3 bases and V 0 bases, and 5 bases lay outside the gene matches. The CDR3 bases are TGTGCCATCAGTGAGTCCGGGCTAGCGGTCTACGAGCAGTACTTC. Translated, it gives CAISESGLAVYEQYF.

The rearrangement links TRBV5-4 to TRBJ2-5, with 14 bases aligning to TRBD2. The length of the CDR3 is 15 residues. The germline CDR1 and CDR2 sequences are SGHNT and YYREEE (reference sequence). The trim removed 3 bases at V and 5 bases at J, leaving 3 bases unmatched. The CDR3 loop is CASSSRTSGRETQYF. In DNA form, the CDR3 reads TGTGCCAGCAGCTCAAGGACTAGCGGGAGGGAGACCCAGTACTTC. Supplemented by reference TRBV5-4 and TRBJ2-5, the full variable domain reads ETGVTQSPTHLIKTRGQQVTLRCSSQSGHNTVSWYQQALGQGPQFIFQYYREEENGRGNFPPRFSGLQFPNYSSELNVNALELDDSALYLCASSSRTSGRETQYFGPGTRLLVL.

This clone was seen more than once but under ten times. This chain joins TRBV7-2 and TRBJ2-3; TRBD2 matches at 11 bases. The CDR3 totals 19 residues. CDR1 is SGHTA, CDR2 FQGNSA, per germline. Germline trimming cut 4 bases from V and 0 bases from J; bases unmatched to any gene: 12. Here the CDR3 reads CASSSRLAGLDPSTDTQYF. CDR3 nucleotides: TGTGCCAGCAGCTCCCGACTAGCGGGACTAGACCCTAGCACAGATACGCAGTATTTT.

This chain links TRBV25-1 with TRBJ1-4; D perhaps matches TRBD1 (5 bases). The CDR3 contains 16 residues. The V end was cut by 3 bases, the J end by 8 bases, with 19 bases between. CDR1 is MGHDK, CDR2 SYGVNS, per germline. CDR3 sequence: CASSDSGSGVGEKLFF. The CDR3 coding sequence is TGTGCCAGCAGTGATTCGGGCTCGGGGGTCGGGGAAAAACTGTTTTTT.

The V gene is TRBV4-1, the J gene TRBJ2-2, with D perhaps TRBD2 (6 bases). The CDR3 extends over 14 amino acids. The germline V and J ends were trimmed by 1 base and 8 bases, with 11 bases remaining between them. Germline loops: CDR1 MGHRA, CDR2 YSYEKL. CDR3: CASSQGPRGGELFF. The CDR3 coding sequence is TGCGCCAGCAGCCAAGGACCCCGGGGGGGGGAGCTGTTTTTT.